This is a list of T cell receptor beta chains from one sample in a study of response to subunit inactivated influenza vaccine. MiXCR, run by TCRdb on the RT-PCR reads, gives a single entry per CDR3 protein. The sample has around 760,000 distinct CDR3 sequences; about 14% are singletons. Sequenced here: PBMCs from blood, sampled around two weeks before vaccination. These TCRs come from a man in his fifties or sixties who received an inactivated influenza vaccine. Each CDR3 is given with its conserved first and last residue. Each record gives: J gene, clone size, V gene, D gene, CDR3 DNA, CDR3 protein. A D gene is named only where the DNA matches it firmly. Clone size, where shown, is once, few, many, or a class for clones that have expanded.

J gene: TRBJ2-1
clone size: NA
V gene: TRBV28
D gene: NA
CDR3 DNA: TGTGCCAGCGGGAGGTCGATCAATGAGCAGTTCTTC
CDR3 protein: CASGRSINEQFF

J gene: TRBJ1-5
clone size: NA
V gene: TRBV20-1
D gene: NA
CDR3 DNA: TGCAGTGCTAGGCGTAGGGGCGTTGGCAATCAGCCCCAGCATTTT
CDR3 protein: CSARRRGVGNQPQHF

J gene: TRBJ2-5
clone size: NA
V gene: TRBV27
D gene: NA
CDR3 DNA: TGTGCCAGCAGTTTTATTCAAAGGGAGACCCAGTACTTC
CDR3 protein: CASSFIQRETQYF

J gene: TRBJ2-3
clone size: few
V gene: TRBV6-2/TRBV6-3
D gene: TRBD1
CDR3 DNA: TGTGCCAGCAGTAGTCGACAGGGGGATCTCACAGATACGCAGTATTTT
CDR3 protein: CASSSRQGDLTDTQYF

J gene: TRBJ1-2
clone size: NA
V gene: TRBV28
D gene: TRBD1
CDR3 DNA: TGTGCCAGCAGTTTAAACGGACAGGCCCTATATTATGGCTACACCTTC
CDR3 protein: CASSLNGQALYYGYTF

J gene: TRBJ1-2
clone size: few
V gene: TRBV7-9
D gene: NA
CDR3 DNA: TGTGCCAGCAGCAACCAGGCGGCCTATGGCTACACCTTC
CDR3 protein: CASSNQAAYGYTF

J gene: TRBJ1-2
clone size: NA
V gene: TRBV13
D gene: NA
CDR3 DNA: TGTGCCAGCAGCGCCAGGAACTATGGCTACACCTTC
CDR3 protein: CASSARNYGYTF

J gene: TRBJ1-1
clone size: NA
V gene: TRBV20-1
D gene: NA
CDR3 DNA: TGCAGTGCTAGTGGTCGGATGAACACTGAAGCTTTCTTT
CDR3 protein: CSASGRMNTEAFF

J gene: TRBJ2-5
clone size: few
V gene: TRBV5-1
D gene: NA
CDR3 DNA: TGCGCCAGCAGCCCTGAGGGTGGTACGGAGACCCAGTACTTC
CDR3 protein: CASSPEGGTETQYF

J gene: TRBJ1-1
clone size: few
V gene: TRBV14
D gene: NA
CDR3 DNA: TGTGCCAGCAGCCACCCGGGATTCGGGCCCCTCATGAACACTGAAGCTTTCTTT
CDR3 protein: CASSHPGFGPLMNTEAFF

J gene: TRBJ2-1
clone size: few
V gene: TRBV6-2/TRBV6-3
D gene: TRBD2
CDR3 DNA: TGTGCCAGCAGTCTTGGACTAGCTAGTGAGCAGTTCTTC
CDR3 protein: CASSLGLASEQFF

J gene: TRBJ2-1
clone size: NA
V gene: TRBV4-2
D gene: NA
CDR3 DNA: TGTGCCAGCAGCCAAGATATTGGCAATGAGCAGTTCTTC
CDR3 protein: CASSQDIGNEQFF

J gene: TRBJ2-5
clone size: few
V gene: TRBV6-6
D gene: NA
CDR3 DNA: TGTGCCAGCCGCACTATAACCCAAGAGACCCAGTACTTC
CDR3 protein: CASRTITQETQYF

J gene: TRBJ2-3
clone size: NA
V gene: TRBV6-2/TRBV6-3
D gene: NA
CDR3 DNA: TGTGCCAGCAGCCGCATCCCGAATCCCTCCTATCGTAGCACAGATACGCAGTATTTT
CDR3 protein: CASSRIPNPSYRSTDTQYF

J gene: TRBJ2-7
clone size: NA
V gene: TRBV20-1
D gene: NA
CDR3 DNA: TGCAGTGCGTTACAGGACTACGAGCAGTACTTC
CDR3 protein: CSALQDYEQYF

J gene: TRBJ2-4
clone size: NA
V gene: TRBV12-3/TRBV12-4
D gene: NA
CDR3 DNA: TGTGCCAGCAGGCCTCAAGGAGGTACCAAAAACATTCAGTACTTC
CDR3 protein: CASRPQGGTKNIQYF

J gene: TRBJ1-5
clone size: many
V gene: TRBV6-1
D gene: NA
CDR3 DNA: TGTGCCAGCAGTCCGACCCCGGGGTATGCTCAGCCCCAGCATTTT
CDR3 protein: CASSPTPGYAQPQHF

J gene: TRBJ1-3
clone size: once
V gene: TRBV29-1
D gene: NA
CDR3 DNA: TGCAGCGTTGAGTCCCTCGCAGGAAACACCATATATTTT
CDR3 protein: CSVESLAGNTIYF

J gene: TRBJ2-5
clone size: NA
V gene: TRBV20-1
D gene: NA
CDR3 DNA: TGCAGTGCTATCAGCAGGGGAGGAGAGACCCAGTACTTC
CDR3 protein: CSAISRGGETQYF

J gene: TRBJ2-2
clone size: NA
V gene: TRBV2
D gene: TRBD1
CDR3 DNA: TGTGCCAGCGTCTGGGGGACAGGGGGGACCGGGGAGCTGTTTTTT
CDR3 protein: CASVWGTGGTGELFF

J gene: TRBJ2-1
clone size: NA
V gene: TRBV6-2/TRBV6-3
D gene: TRBD1
CDR3 DNA: TGTGCCAGCACTCCTATGACAGGGAATGAGCAGTTCTTC
CDR3 protein: CASTPMTGNEQFF

J gene: TRBJ2-7
clone size: many
V gene: TRBV6-1
D gene: NA
CDR3 DNA: TGTGCCAGCAGCACCCAACAGGGTATCTACGAGCAGTACTTC
CDR3 protein: CASSTQQGIYEQYF

J gene: TRBJ2-7
clone size: few
V gene: TRBV7-2
D gene: NA
CDR3 DNA: TGTGCCAGCAGCTTGGGGGACTCCCTTTACGAGCGATACTTC
CDR3 protein: CASSLGDSLYERYF

J gene: TRBJ1-5
clone size: NA
V gene: TRBV15
D gene: NA
CDR3 DNA: TGTGCCACCAGCAGAGAGGGGACGGAATATAGCAATCAGCCCCAGCATTTT
CDR3 protein: CATSREGTEYSNQPQHF

J gene: TRBJ2-1
clone size: NA
V gene: TRBV2
D gene: TRBD2
CDR3 DNA: TGTGCCAGCCCTAGGACTAGCGGAGACGGTGAGCAGTTCTTC
CDR3 protein: CASPRTSGDGEQFF

J gene: TRBJ2-1
clone size: few
V gene: TRBV3-1
D gene: NA
CDR3 DNA: TGTGCCAGCAGACAAGGGGGGGGGGCACATGAGCAGTTCTTC
CDR3 protein: CASRQGGGAHEQFF

J gene: TRBJ1-2
clone size: NA
V gene: TRBV12-3/TRBV12-4
D gene: NA
CDR3 DNA: TGTGCCAGCAGGCGGGCAGCTGGGCACTATGGCTACACCTTC
CDR3 protein: CASRRAAGHYGYTF

J gene: TRBJ2-7
clone size: NA
V gene: TRBV30
D gene: NA
CDR3 DNA: TGTGCCTGGAGTGTAAGGGTCGAGCAGTACTTC
CDR3 protein: CAWSVRVEQYF

J gene: TRBJ2-2
clone size: NA
V gene: TRBV7-9
D gene: NA
CDR3 DNA: TGTGCCAGCAGTCCAGGGTTTGCCGGGGAGCTGTTTTTT
CDR3 protein: CASSPGFAGELFF

J gene: TRBJ2-3
clone size: NA
V gene: TRBV18
D gene: TRBD1
CDR3 DNA: TGTGCCAGCTCACCGGACAGGGTTTCAGATACGCAGTATTTT
CDR3 protein: CASSPDRVSDTQYF

J gene: TRBJ2-1
clone size: many
V gene: TRBV9
D gene: NA
CDR3 DNA: TGTGCCAGCAGCGTTTCCCAACCAAGCTCCTACAATGAGCAGTTCTTC
CDR3 protein: CASSVSQPSSYNEQFF

J gene: TRBJ1-5
clone size: few
V gene: TRBV20-1
D gene: NA
CDR3 DNA: TGCAGTGCTAGTATTCCAGGGAATCAGCCCCAGCATTTT
CDR3 protein: CSASIPGNQPQHF

J gene: TRBJ2-1
clone size: NA
V gene: TRBV28
D gene: TRBD2
CDR3 DNA: TGTGCCAGCAGTTCACCTTTAGGGACTAGCGGAAACAATGAGCAGTTCTTC
CDR3 protein: CASSSPLGTSGNNEQFF